This paragraph covers one T cell receptor (beta chain) sequence. The data were obtained in a study of T cell changes during pregnancy in multiple sclerosis. TCRdb's table, derived via immunoSEQ multiplex PCR, lists solely in-frame clones and lacks some. The sample contains tens of thousands of clones, about 91% of which appear only once. The sample was CD4+ T cells from peripheral blood mononuclear cells, taken in the second trimester of pregnancy. The origin of this receptor is a female donor with multiple sclerosis, enrolled in a pregnancy study.

The CDR3 is CASSGGQPNTEAFF. Here the CDR3 DNA reads TGTGCCAGTTCGGGGGGGCAGCCTAACACTGAAGCTTTCTTT. The chain uses TRBV19 and TRBJ1-1; weak D call: TRBD1 (6 bases). V was pared by 8 bases and J by 2 bases, with 15 bases between. The CDR3 covers 14 residues. Germline V CDR1 and CDR2: LNHDA, SQIVND (reference sequence).